This record covers a single TCR beta chain. What it binds is not known. The record originates from a study of OX40 agonist ivuxolimab in advanced cancers. The wider study: Dose-escalation patients suffered from hepatocellular carcinoma, melanoma, renal cell or head and neck cancer. Participants averaged around 60 years of age (range about 23 to 80) and were 82.7% male. Study findings and constraints: Some of the lowest clonal expansion was seen in partial responders at 0.1-3.0 mg/kg. Researchers did not determine the expanded peripheral T cells' antigen specificity.

Some clones are missing from TCRdb's copy, which holds only in-frame ones; the method was immunoSEQ multiplex PCR. This repertoire shows approximately 88,000 clones, nearly 90% found once; its top ten account for under 0.9%. Looked up from germline, CDR1 is MNHEY and CDR2 is SVGAGI. The CDR3 is made up of 16 amino acids. Trimming took off 3 bases at V and 2 bases at J, with 11 bases between the two ends. J is TRBJ1-6 and V is TRBV6-5; D is perhaps TRBD1 (6 bases). The source is an adult with an advanced solid tumor such as melanoma, head and neck, liver or kidney cancer. The specimen comprised CD4+ or CD8+ T cells sorted from blood, sampled in a trial of the OX40 agonist ivuxolimab. The CDR3 spells CASSYRGGAYNSPLHF. The CDR3 nucleotides read TGTGCCAGCAGTTATCGGGGGGGCGCCTATAATTCACCCCTCCACTTT.